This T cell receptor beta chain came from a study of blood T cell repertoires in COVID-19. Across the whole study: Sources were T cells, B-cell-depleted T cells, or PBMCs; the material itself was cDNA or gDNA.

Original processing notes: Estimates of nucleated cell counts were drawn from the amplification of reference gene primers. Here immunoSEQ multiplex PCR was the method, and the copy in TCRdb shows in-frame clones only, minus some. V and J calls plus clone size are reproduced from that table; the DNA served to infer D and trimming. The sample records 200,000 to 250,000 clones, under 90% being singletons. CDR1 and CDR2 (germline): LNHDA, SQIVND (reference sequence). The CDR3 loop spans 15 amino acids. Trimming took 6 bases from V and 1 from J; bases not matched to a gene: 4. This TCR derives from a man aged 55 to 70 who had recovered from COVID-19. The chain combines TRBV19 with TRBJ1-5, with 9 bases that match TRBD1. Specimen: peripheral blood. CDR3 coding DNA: TGTGCCAGTAGCGATACAGGGGGCAGCAATCAGCCCCAGCATTTT. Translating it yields CASSDTGGSNQPQHF. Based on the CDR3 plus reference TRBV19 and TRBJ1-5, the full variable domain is DGGITQSPKYLFRKEGQNVTLSCEQNLNHDAMYWYRQDPGQGLRLIYYSQIVNDFQKGDIAEGYSVSREKKESFPLTVTSAQKNPTAFYLCASSDTGGSNQPQHFGDGTRLSIL.